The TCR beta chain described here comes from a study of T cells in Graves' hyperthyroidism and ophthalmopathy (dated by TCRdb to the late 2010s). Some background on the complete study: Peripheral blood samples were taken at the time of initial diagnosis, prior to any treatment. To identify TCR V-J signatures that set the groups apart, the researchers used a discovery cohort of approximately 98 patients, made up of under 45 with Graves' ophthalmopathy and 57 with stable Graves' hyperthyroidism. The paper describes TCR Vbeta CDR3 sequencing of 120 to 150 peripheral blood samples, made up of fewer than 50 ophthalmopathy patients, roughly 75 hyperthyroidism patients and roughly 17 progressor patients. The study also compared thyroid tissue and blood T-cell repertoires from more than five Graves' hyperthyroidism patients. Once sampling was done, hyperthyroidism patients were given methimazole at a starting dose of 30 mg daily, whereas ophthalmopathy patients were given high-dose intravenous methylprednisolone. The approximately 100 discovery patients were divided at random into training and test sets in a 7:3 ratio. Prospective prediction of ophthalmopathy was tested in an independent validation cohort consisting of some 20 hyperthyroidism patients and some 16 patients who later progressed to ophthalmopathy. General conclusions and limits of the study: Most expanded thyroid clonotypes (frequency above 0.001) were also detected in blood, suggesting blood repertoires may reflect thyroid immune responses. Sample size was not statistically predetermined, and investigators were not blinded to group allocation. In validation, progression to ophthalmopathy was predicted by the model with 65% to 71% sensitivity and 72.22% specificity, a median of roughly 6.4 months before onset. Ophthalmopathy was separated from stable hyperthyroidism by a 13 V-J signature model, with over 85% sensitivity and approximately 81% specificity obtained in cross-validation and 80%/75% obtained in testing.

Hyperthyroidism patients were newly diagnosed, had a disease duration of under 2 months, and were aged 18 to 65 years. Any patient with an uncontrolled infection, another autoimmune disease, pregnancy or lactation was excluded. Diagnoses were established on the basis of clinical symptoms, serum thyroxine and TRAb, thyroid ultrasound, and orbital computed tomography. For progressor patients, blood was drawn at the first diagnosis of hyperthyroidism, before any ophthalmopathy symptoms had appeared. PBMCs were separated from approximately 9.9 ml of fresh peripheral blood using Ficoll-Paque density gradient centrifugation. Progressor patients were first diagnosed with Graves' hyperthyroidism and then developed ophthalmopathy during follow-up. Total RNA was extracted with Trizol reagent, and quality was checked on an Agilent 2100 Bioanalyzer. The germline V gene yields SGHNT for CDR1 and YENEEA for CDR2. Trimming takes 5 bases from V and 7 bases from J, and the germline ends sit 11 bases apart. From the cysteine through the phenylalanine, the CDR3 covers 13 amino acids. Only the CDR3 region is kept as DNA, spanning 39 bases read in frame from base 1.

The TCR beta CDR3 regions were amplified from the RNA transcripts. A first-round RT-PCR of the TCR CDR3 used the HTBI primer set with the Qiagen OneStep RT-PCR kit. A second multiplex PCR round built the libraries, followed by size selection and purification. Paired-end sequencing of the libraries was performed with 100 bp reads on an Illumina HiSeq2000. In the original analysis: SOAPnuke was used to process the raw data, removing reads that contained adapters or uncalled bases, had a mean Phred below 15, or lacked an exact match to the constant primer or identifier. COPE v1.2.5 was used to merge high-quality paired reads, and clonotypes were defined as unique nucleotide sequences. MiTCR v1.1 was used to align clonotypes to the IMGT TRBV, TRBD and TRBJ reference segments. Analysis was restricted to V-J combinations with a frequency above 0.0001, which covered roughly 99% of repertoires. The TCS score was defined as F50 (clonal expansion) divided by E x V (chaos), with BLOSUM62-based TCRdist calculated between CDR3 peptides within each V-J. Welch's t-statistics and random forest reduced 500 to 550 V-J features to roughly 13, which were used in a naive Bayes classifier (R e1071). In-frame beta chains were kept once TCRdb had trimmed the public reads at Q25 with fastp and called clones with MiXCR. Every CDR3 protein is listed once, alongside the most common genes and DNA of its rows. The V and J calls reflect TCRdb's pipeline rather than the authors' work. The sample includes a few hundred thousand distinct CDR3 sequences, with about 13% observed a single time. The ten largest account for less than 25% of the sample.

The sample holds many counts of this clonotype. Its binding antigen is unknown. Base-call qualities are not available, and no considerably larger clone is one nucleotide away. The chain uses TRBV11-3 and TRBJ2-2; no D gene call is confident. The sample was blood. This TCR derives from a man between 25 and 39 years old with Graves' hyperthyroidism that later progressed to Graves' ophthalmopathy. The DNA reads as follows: TGTGCCAGCAGCCCTAGGGTGAACGGGGAGCTGTTTTTT. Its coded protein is CASSPRVNGELFF.